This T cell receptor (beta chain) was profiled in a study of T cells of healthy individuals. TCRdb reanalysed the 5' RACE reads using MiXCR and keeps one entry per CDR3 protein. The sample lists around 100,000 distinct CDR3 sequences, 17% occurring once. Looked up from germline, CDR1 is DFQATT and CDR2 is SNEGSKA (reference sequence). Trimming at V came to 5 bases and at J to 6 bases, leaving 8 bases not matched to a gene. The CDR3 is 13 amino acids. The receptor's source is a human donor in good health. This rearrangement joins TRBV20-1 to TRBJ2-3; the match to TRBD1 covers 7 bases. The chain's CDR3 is CSALTIQGDTQYF. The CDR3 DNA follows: TGCAGTGCTCTGACCATACAGGGGGATACGCAGTATTTT.